These 29 T cell receptor beta chains share one sample of origin, sequenced in a study of blood T cell repertoires in COVID-19 (dated by TCRdb to about 2020). The library was made by the immunoSEQ multiplex PCR assay. Entries here come from immuneACCESS through TCRdb and include only in-frame sequences with V and J called. Some clones fail to appear in such tables; in the studies checked, an unresolved V gene covers under half of the shortfall, and the cause of the remainder is unknown. For this sample the table gives 90,000 to 100,000 clones, of which approximately 86% were detected only once. The ten top clones hold 10% of the sample. The source material was peripheral blood. These receptors were collected from a man in his fifties or sixties with acute or convalescent COVID-19.

This clone was counted a single time. The chain joins TRBV29-1 to TRBJ2-5; D not resolved. The CDR3 has 11 amino acids. Germline V CDR1 and CDR2: SQVTM, ANQGSEA. Trimming removed 6 bases at V and 5 bases at J, with 10 bases between. The CDR3 bases are TGCAGCGTCACCATTAGCGAGACCCAGTACTTC. It codes for CSVTISETQYF. The full variable domain, with the rest looked up from reference TRBV29-1 and TRBJ2-5, is SAVISQKPSRDICQRGTSLTIQCQVDSQVTMMFWYRQQPGQSLTLIATANQGSEATYESGFVIDKFPISRPNLTFSTLTVSNMSPEDSSIYLCSVTISETQYFGPGTRLLVL.

This chain joins TRBV4-1 and TRBJ2-1, with 8 bases identical to TRBD2. Germline V gene data show CDR1 as MGHRA and CDR2 as YSYEKL. Germline trimming cut 4 bases from V and 1 base from J; bases unmatched to any gene: 0. The CDR3 has 14 residues. CDR3 DNA: TGCGCCAGCAGCCCGGGAGGGTCCTACAATGAGCAGTTCTTC. Translating it yields CASSPGGSYNEQFF.

This clone is a singleton in its sample. The CDR3 nucleotides are TGTGCCAGCAGAGCAGGGTTCTCTGGGGCCAACGTCCTGACTTTC. It codes for CASRAGFSGANVLTF. V usage is TRBV6-5 and J usage is TRBJ2-6; D perhaps matches TRBD1 (5 bases). Trimming took 6 bases from V and 0 from J, leaving 9 bases between them. This CDR3 is built from 15 residues. Germline-derived CDR1 and CDR2 are MNHEY and SVGAGI.

Comment on this clone: One junction end disagrees with the germline gene, perhaps due to a read error. The genes are TRBV10-2 and TRBJ2-7; 8 nucleotides align to TRBD1. Germline loops: CDR1 WSHSY, CDR2 SAAADI. The CDR3 runs 11 residues. The CDR3 region is CASSGDRFQDF. The CDR3 DNA is TGCGCCAGCAGTGGGGACAGGTTTCAAGACTTC.

This sequence joins TRBV9 and TRBJ1-2, with TRBD1 matching 9 bases. The CDR3 loop spans 15 amino acids. The V gene end was trimmed by 4 bases and the J gene end by 7 bases; junction bases not matched to a gene: 11. CDR1 and CDR2 from the germline V gene are SGDLS and YYNGEE. DNA for the CDR3: TGTGCCAGCAGCCTTCCGATGGGACAGGGTGTTGGCTACACCTTC. Amino acid sequence: CASSLPMGQGVGYTF. Supplemented by reference TRBV9 and TRBJ1-2, the full variable domain reads DSGVTQTPKHLITATGQRVTLRCSPRSGDLSVYWYQQSLDQGLQFLIQYYNGEERAKGNILERFSAQQFPDLHSELNLSSLELGDSALYFCASSLPMGQGVGYTFGSGTRLTVV.

The chain is built from TRBV5-4 and TRBJ1-2; tentative D call: TRBD1 (6 bases). This CDR3 region has 14 residues. Germline assignment: CDR1 SGHNT and CDR2 YYREEE (reference sequence). V was clipped by 0 bases and J by 8 bases, with 14 bases between them. CDR3 sequence: CASSLEGGTYGYTF. CDR3 nucleotide sequence: TGTGCCAGCAGCTTGGAAGGGGGAACGTACGGCTACACCTTC. The variable domain in full, with the rest retrieved from reference TRBV5-4 and TRBJ1-2, is ETGVTQSPTHLIKTRGQQVTLRCSSQSGHNTVSWYQQALGQGPQFIFQYYREEENGRGNFPPRFSGLQFPNYSSELNVNALELDDSALYLCASSLEGGTYGYTFGSGTRLTVV.

CDR3 amino acids: CASSLGTRKFF. CDR3 DNA: TGTGCCAGCAGTTTAGGGACTAGGAAGTTCTTC. The chain uses TRBV12-3 or TRBV12-4 and TRBJ2-1; 7 nucleotides agree with TRBD2. CDR3 size: 11 residues. J was trimmed by 14 bases and V by 1 base; bases with no gene match: 2.

The chain is built from TRBV29-1 and TRBJ2-3, with TRBD1 as a possible D gene (5 bases). Germline V gene sequence: CDR1 SQVTM, CDR2 ANQGSEA. The CDR3 loop spans 14 amino acids. V was clipped by 8 bases and J by 1 base, with 16 bases between them. The CDR3 spells CSTSLTGRTDTQYF. The CDR3 DNA follows: TGCAGCACCTCGCTCACAGGCCGCACAGATACGCAGTATTTT.

This clone appeared a few times. The V and J genes are TRBV19 and TRBJ2-7, with TRBD1 matching 10 bases. Germline CDR1 is LNHDA and CDR2 is SQIVND (reference sequence). The CDR3 contains 16 residues. Germline trimming cut 1 base from V and 2 bases from J; bases unmatched to any gene: 5. The CDR3 sequence: CASSIVAGQGTYEQYF. CDR3 nucleotides: TGTGCCAGTAGTATAGTCGCGGGACAGGGGACCTACGAGCAGTACTTC.

The chain recombines TRBV5-1 with TRBJ2-1; the match to TRBD2 covers 12 bases. After removal of 4 bases from V and 0 bases from J, the junction contained 2 bases not matched to a gene. Germline assignment: CDR1 SGHRS and CDR2 YFSETQ. This CDR3 spans 16 amino acids. The CDR3: CASSKTSGSSYNEQFF. CDR3 coding DNA: TGCGCCAGCAGCAAGACTAGCGGGAGCTCCTACAATGAGCAGTTCTTC.

This clone appeared a few times. This chain joins TRBV6-6 and TRBJ2-7; D might be TRBD2 (5 bases). The V end was cut by 5 bases, the J end by 6 bases, with 20 bases between. The CDR3 covers 15 residues. Germline CDR1 is MNHNY and CDR2 is SVGAGI (reference sequence). CDR3 residues: CASSTARLSSREQYF. Written as DNA, the CDR3 is TGTGCCAGCAGTACCGCCCGCCTTTCTAGCCGCGAGCAGTACTTC.

The V and J genes are TRBV4-1 and TRBJ1-5, with a tentative D call TRBD1 (5 bases). Trimming removed 0 bases at V and 9 bases at J, with 18 bases between. Germline CDR1 is MGHRA and CDR2 is YSYEKL. The CDR3 spans 16 residues. In DNA, the CDR3 is TGCGCCAGCAGCCAAGATCTGTGGGGCCAGGGCCGGCCCCAGCATTTT. This translates into CASSQDLWGQGRPQHF.

The rearrangement uses TRBV10-3 and TRBJ2-7; D is uncertain. Germline loops: CDR1 ENHRY, CDR2 SYGVKD. Trimming removed 6 bases at V and 0 bases at J, with 6 bases between. CDR3 length: 12 amino acids. The CDR3 DNA follows: TGTGCCATCAGGAGCTACTCCTACGAGCAGTACTTC. This translates into CAIRSYSYEQYF.

V and J are TRBV4-1 and TRBJ2-5, with TRBD2 identical over 7 bases. In germline, CDR1 is MGHRA, CDR2 YSYEKL. The CDR3 consists of 18 residues. V was clipped by 2 bases and J by 5 bases; unmatched bases: 17. Written as DNA, the CDR3 is TGCGCCAGCAGCCAACGGGCCATAAAGTTCCGGGGGGAGGAGACCCAGTACTTC. It is translated as CASSQRAIKFRGEETQYF.

This clone occurred a few times. The V call is TRBV3-1 (or the pseudogene TRBV3-2), the J call TRBJ1-1; D not resolved. The CDR3 is 15 amino acids. Germline loops: CDR1 LGHDT, CDR2 YNNKEL (reference sequence). V dropped 4 bases and J dropped 7 bases, with 19 bases sitting between them. The CDR3 loop is CASSRGRSSPNEAFF. The CDR3 DNA reads TGTGCCAGCAGCCGCGGTAGAAGCAGCCCTAATGAAGCTTTCTTT.

This chain uses TRBV6-5 with TRBJ2-2, with TRBD1 matching over 8 bases. There are 14 residues in the CDR3. V lost 6 bases, J lost 6 bases, and 6 bases stayed unmatched. Germline-derived CDR1 and CDR2 are MNHEY and SVGAGI. CDR3 in amino acids: CASSWDRSAGELFF. The CDR3 nucleotides read TGTGCCAGCAGCTGGGACAGGTCAGCCGGGGAGCTGTTTTTT.

The chain uses TRBV14 and TRBJ2-7, with no clear D. The V gene lost 0 bases and the J gene lost 2 bases, with 8 bases spanning the gap. The length of the CDR3 is 14 residues. Germline values: CDR1 SGHDN, CDR2 FVKESK. This CDR3 is CASSQDLSAYEQYF. The CDR3 DNA reads as TGTGCCAGCAGCCAAGATCTCTCGGCCTACGAGCAGTACTTC.

The genes are TRBV6-5 and TRBJ1-6; a weak D match, TRBD1 (6 bases). Germline CDR1 MNHEY, CDR2 SVGAGI. Deletions cut 7 bases from V and 10 bases from J, with 14 bases between. CDR3 length: 13 residues. The CDR3 coding sequence is TGTGCCAGCACCGGGACATGGCGGTCACCCCTCCACTTT. Amino acids: CASTGTWRSPLHF.

The V call is TRBV19, the J call TRBJ1-2, with D unclear. This CDR3 contains 13 residues. The germline V gene has CDR1 LNHDA and CDR2 SQIVND (reference sequence). The V end lost 4 bases, the J end lost 4 bases, and 10 bases lay between the germline ends. The CDR3 here is CASSTDGSYGYTF. The CDR3 bases are TGTGCCAGTAGTACCGACGGGAGCTATGGCTACACCTTC.

This chain uses TRBV19 with TRBJ2-3, with 7 bases identical to TRBD2. CDR1 is LNHDA and CDR2 is SQIVND in the germline V gene (reference sequence). This CDR3 has 16 amino acids. Unmatched junction bases numbered 11, after V lost 3 bases and J lost 5 bases. The CDR3 loop reads CASSIIRAGPEDTQYF. DNA of the CDR3: TGTGCCAGTAGTATCATCCGAGCGGGGCCCGAAGATACGCAGTATTTT.

Regarding this clone: Other DNA variants within this sample encode the same CDR3. The chain is built from TRBV19 and TRBJ2-3, with TRBD1 as a possible D gene (8 bases). The CDR3 is made up of 14 amino acids. The V gene's germline CDR1 is LNHDA and CDR2 SQIVND (reference sequence). Trimming pared 6 bases from V and 3 bases from J, leaving 13 bases between. CDR3 loop: CASSDRGGTDTQYF. CDR3 nucleotides: TGTGCCAGTAGCGACAGGGGAGGGACAGATACGCAGTATTTT.

The chain employs TRBV6-5 and TRBJ2-3; 10 nucleotides match TRBD2. Looked up from germline, CDR1 is MNHEY and CDR2 is SVGAGI. The CDR3 loop spans 13 amino acids. Germline trimming cut 6 bases from V and 5 bases from J; bases unmatched to any gene: 2. The CDR3: CASRRLAGDTQYF. CDR3 coding DNA: TGTGCCAGCAGAAGACTAGCGGGAGATACGCAGTATTTT.

The chain has TRBV3-1 (or the pseudogene TRBV3-2) and TRBJ2-1; 8 nucleotides line up with TRBD2. The CDR3 is made up of 15 amino acids. V was clipped by 5 bases and J by 3 bases; unmatched bases: 6. CDR1 is LGHDT and CDR2 is YNNKEL in the germline V gene (reference sequence). The CDR3 nucleotides are TGTGCCAGCAGCGCGCGGGGGGCCCTCTACAATGAGCAGTTCTTC. Protein: CASSARGALYNEQFF.

This sequence joins TRBV5-6 and TRBJ2-7, with TRBD1 identical over 7 bases. The CDR3 totals 19 residues. Trimming removed 0 bases from V and 1 base from J; junction bases left unmatched: 16. CDR1 SGHDT and CDR2 YYEEEE come from the germline V gene. The CDR3 DNA reads TGTGCCAGCAGCTTGGCCCCCCACTGGACAGGCGAGGTGTCCTACGAGCAGTACTTC. Its protein is CASSLAPHWTGEVSYEQYF.

Only a few counts were recorded for this clone. V is TRBV4-1 and J is TRBJ2-5; TRBD2 agrees at 12 bases. V lost 0 bases, J lost 2 bases, and 7 bases stayed unmatched. The CDR3 contains 18 residues. CDR1 MGHRA and CDR2 YSYEKL come from the germline V gene. The CDR3 loop reads CASSQDWTSGARQETQYF. CDR3 coding DNA: TGCGCCAGCAGCCAAGATTGGACTAGCGGGGCACGTCAAGAGACCCAGTACTTC.

About this clone itself: A much larger clone differs by one base, so this may be a read error. The chain recombines TRBV21-1 with TRBJ1-5; no DNA check was done on the table's D call, TRBD1. TRBV21-1 is a known pseudogene. This CDR3 comprises 13 residues. The CDR3 loop reads CASRDRTNQPQHF. The CDR3 DNA reads TGTGCCAGCCGGGACAGGACCAATCAGCCCCAGCATTTT.

As for this clone: Other DNA sequences from this sample encode an identical CDR3 as well. The chain couples TRBV6-6 to TRBJ2-7, with 7 bases matching TRBD1. CDR1 is MNHNY, CDR2 SVGAGI, per germline (reference sequence). The CDR3 totals 15 residues. The trim removed 0 bases at V and 0 bases at J, leaving 2 bases unmatched. The CDR3 coding sequence is TGTGCCAGCAGTTACTCTGCAGGGGGCTCCTACGAGCAGTACTTC. Translated: CASSYSAGGSYEQYF.

The gene calls are TRBV27 and TRBJ2-7, with 14 bases that match TRBD2. The CDR3 spans 15 residues. V shed 6 bases, J shed 0 bases, and the junction held 1 base outside the gene matches. Germline-derived CDR1 and CDR2 are MNHEY and SMNVEV (reference sequence). CDR3 amino acids: CASRGTSGSSYEQYF. The CDR3, as DNA: TGTGCCAGCAGAGGGACTAGCGGGAGCTCCTACGAGCAGTACTTC.

This clone occurred once. CDR3: CATSDGIIAQQYF. DNA for the CDR3: TGTGCCACCAGTGACGGGATCATTGCCCAGCAGTACTTC. The chain joins TRBV24-1 to TRBJ2-7; possible D gene TRBD2, 5 bases. This CDR3 is built from 13 residues. V lost 4 bases to trimming and J lost 8 bases, with 14 bases between them. CDR1 is KGHDR, CDR2 SFDVKD, per germline.